The 32 T cell receptor beta chains below all came from one sample that was sequenced in a study of T-cell reconstitution after alpha-beta-depleted transplantation in children. Molecular barcoding with unique molecular identifiers was used for the TCRbeta library. TCRdb processed the PCR reads anew with MiXCR; each CDR3 protein has one entry. The table includes 450,000 to 500,000 distinct CDR3 sequences, 9.5% to 15% detected once. The specimen was PBMCs from the stem cell graft donor, collected from the stem cell graft. The receptors were sampled from a human donor who donated a stem cell graft to a child with combined immunodeficiency.

This clonotype came up a few times. The chain recombines TRBV12-3 or TRBV12-4 with TRBJ2-2; D is possibly TRBD1 or TRBD2 (5 bases each). The germline V and J ends were trimmed by 4 bases and 4 bases, with 16 bases remaining between them. This CDR3 comprises 16 residues. This CDR3 is CASSSGMWGLTGELFF. Written as DNA, the CDR3 is TGTGCCAGCAGTTCGGGAATGTGGGGCCTCACCGGGGAGCTGTTTTTT.

This clonotype was found many times. The V call is TRBV18, the J call TRBJ2-7; the match to TRBD1 covers 7 bases. The CDR3 spans 15 residues. Trimming took 3 bases from V and 4 from J; bases not matched to a gene: 9. Germline loops: CDR1 KGHSH, CDR2 LQKENI. CDR3: CASSPTGDRKYEQYF. CDR3 sequence (DNA): TGTGCCAGCTCACCCACAGGGGACCGGAAATACGAGCAGTACTTC. The variable domain in full, completed from reference TRBV18 and TRBJ2-7, reads NAGVMQNPRHLVRRRGQEARLRCSPMKGHSHVYWYRQLPEEGLKFMVYLQKENIIDESGMPKERFSAEFPKEGPSILRIQQVVRGDSAAYFCASSPTGDRKYEQYFGPGTRLTVT.

The J gene is TRBJ2-3, the V gene TRBV11-3, with 7 bases lining up with TRBD2. With V trimmed by 4 bases and J by 2 bases, 3 bases remained unmatched. Germline lookup yields CDR1 SGHNT and CDR2 YENEEA. This CDR3 comprises 14 residues. The CDR3 protein is CASSSSGNTDTQYF. CDR3 nucleotide sequence: TGTGCCAGCAGCTCTAGCGGCAACACAGATACGCAGTATTTT.

Points on this clonotype: A much larger clone sits a single nucleotide away, making a read error possible. The gene calls are TRBV6-5 and TRBJ2-5, with D uncertain. The CDR3 is 13 residues long. V gave up 2 bases and J gave up 2 bases, with 6 bases separating them. Germline CDR1 is MNHEY and CDR2 is SVGAGI. CDR3: CASSYGVQETQYF. In DNA, the CDR3 is TGTGCCAGCAGTTACGGGGTTCAAGAGACCCAGTACTTC.

Only a few counts were recorded for this clonotype. V and J are TRBV9 and TRBJ2-7, with D possibly matching TRBD1 (6 bases). Trimming cost V 2 bases and J 7 bases, with 16 bases left between them. CDR1 and CDR2 from the germline V gene are SGDLS and YYNGEE. CDR3 length equals 14 residues. CDR3 coding DNA: TGTGCCAGCAGCGTTGGACAGAGGTCTGGGGAGCAGTACTTC. Translation: CASSVGQRSGEQYF.

This chain links TRBV30 with TRBJ2-7; 7 bases agree with TRBD1. The V gene end was trimmed by 4 bases and the J gene end by 7 bases; junction bases not matched to a gene: 13. Germline assignment: CDR1 GTSNPN and CDR2 SVGIG (reference sequence). The CDR3 spans 14 residues. CDR3 nucleotides: TGTGCCTGGAACCAGGACAGGTCCTACGATGAGCAGTACTTC. This encodes CAWNQDRSYDEQYF.

This clonotype was seen ten or more times. The rearrangement links TRBV7-2 to TRBJ2-1, with D tentatively TRBD1 or TRBD2 (5 bases each). Trimming stripped 8 bases from V and 7 bases from J, with 18 bases between. Germline V CDR1 and CDR2: SGHTA, FQGNSA. This CDR3 has 14 residues. Written as DNA, the CDR3 is TGTGCCAGCCACCCCGGGGCCTGGGGGAATGAGCAGTTCTTC. Its protein is CASHPGAWGNEQFF.

This clonotype has only a few counts. The chain joins TRBV7-2 to TRBJ2-7, with D tentatively TRBD2 (6 bases). There are 15 residues in the CDR3. Trimming shortened V by 3 bases and J by 4 bases, and 16 bases separated the two germline ends. The germline gives CDR1 SGHTA, CDR2 FQGNSA. CDR3 amino acids: CASSFNPAGVYEQYF. The CDR3 DNA reads as TGTGCCAGCAGCTTTAATCCAGCGGGCGTATACGAGCAGTACTTC.

Regarding this clonotype: A much larger clonotype is one base distant, so this may be a read error. The CDR3 spells CATSRDSGSGELFF. The CDR3, as DNA: TGTGCCACCAGCAGAGATTCGGGGTCCGGGGAGCTGTTTTTT. V usage is TRBV15 and J usage is TRBJ2-2; a weak D match, TRBD2 (5 bases). The CDR3 is 14 residues long. Germline assignment: CDR1 LNHNV and CDR2 YYDKDF (reference sequence). The V gene lost 0 bases and the J gene lost 6 bases, with 8 bases spanning the gap.

This clonotype was observed at least ten times. The chain has TRBV18 and TRBJ2-3, with 14 nucleotides matching TRBD2. With 2 bases clipped from V and 1 base from J, the junction kept 5 bases outside the gene matches. The CDR3 is made up of 18 amino acids. CDR1 and CDR2 from the germline V gene are KGHSH and LQKENI. The CDR3 bases are TGTGCCAGCTCACCAAGAAGGACTAGCGGGGGGCGCACAGATACGCAGTATTTT. The encoded protein is CASSPRRTSGGRTDTQYF.

This clonotype was counted many times. V is TRBV10-3 and J is TRBJ1-2; D is unresolved. This CDR3 region has 14 residues. From germline, CDR1 is ENHRY and CDR2 SYGVKD. V gave up 2 bases and J gave up 0 bases, with 7 bases separating them. CDR3 in DNA: TGTGCCATCAGTGAGCCTCGGGCTAACTATGGCTACACCTTC. It translates to CAISEPRANYGYTF.

In this sample, this clonotype turned up many times. V gene TRBV13 combines with J gene TRBJ2-5; 12 nucleotides align to TRBD1. V lost 6 bases and J lost 5; bases outside the gene matches: 13. Germline-derived CDR1 and CDR2 are PRHDT and FYEKMQ (reference sequence). The CDR3 contains 17 residues. The CDR3 DNA follows: TGTGCCAGCAGTCCTAGTGGGGACAGGGGGCGGATGGAGACCCAGTACTTC. Its protein is CASSPSGDRGRMETQYF.

This clonotype was counted a few times. The chain recombines TRBV12-3 or TRBV12-4 with TRBJ2-2, with D unresolved. V lost 5 bases, J lost 6 bases, and 7 bases lay in between. CDR3 length equals 12 residues. Here the CDR3 DNA reads TGTGCCAGCAGTGGACCCGCCGGGGAGCTGTTTTTT. It specifies CASSGPAGELFF.

A word on this clonotype: One junction end does not reproduce the germline sequence, and a read error may be involved. This rearrangement joins TRBV7-6 to TRBJ1-5; possible D gene TRBD1, 6 bases. This CDR3 spans 15 amino acids. The V gene's germline CDR1 is SGHVS and CDR2 FNYEAQ. The CDR3 protein is CASGSQQGPNQPQHF. CDR3 DNA: TGTGCCAGCGGATCGCAACAGGGACCCAATCAGCCCCAGCATTTC. Variable domain in full (rest from reference TRBV7-6 and TRBJ1-5): GAGVSQSPRYKVTKRGQDVALRCDPISGHVSLYWYRQALGQGPEFLTYFNYEAQQDKSGLPNDRFSAERPEGSISTLTIQRTEQRDSAMYRCASGSQQGPNQPQHFGDGTRLSIL.

The J gene is TRBJ1-1, the V gene TRBV20-1; TRBD1 is a possible D gene (5 bases). Trimming took 4 bases from V and 4 from J, leaving 13 bases between them. The CDR3 is 13 residues long. Germline values: CDR1 DFQATT, CDR2 SNEGSKA (reference sequence). CDR3 sequence (DNA): TGCAGTGCTACTCGGAGGAGGGGCACTGAAGCTTTCTTT. It encodes CSATRRRGTEAFF.

In this sample, this clonotype turned up a few times. This chain joins TRBV6-2 or TRBV6-3 and TRBJ1-3; 10 nucleotides align to TRBD1. Germline trimming cut 4 bases from V and 2 bases from J; bases unmatched to any gene: 11. The germline V gene encodes CDR1 MNHEY and CDR2 SVGEGT. CDR3 length: 18 residues. This CDR3 reads CASSSDGSGTGAGNTIYF. CDR3 nucleotide sequence: TGTGCCAGCAGTTCCGACGGCTCCGGGACAGGGGCTGGAAACACCATATATTTT.

This clonotype has just a few counts. The genes are TRBV4-3 and TRBJ2-7; D uncertain. CDR1 LGHNA and CDR2 YSLEER come from the germline V gene. V lost 0 bases and J lost 3, with 9 bases in between. CDR3 length: 14 amino acids. Here the CDR3 DNA reads TGCGCCAGCAGCCAAGATAGTGCCAGCTACGAGCAGTACTTC. This gives the protein CASSQDSASYEQYF.

This clonotype was found a few times. V gene TRBV29-1 combines with J gene TRBJ2-7; no firm D call. Trimming shortened V by 6 bases and J by 3 bases, and 6 bases separated the two germline ends. This CDR3 is 10 amino acids long. Per the germline V gene, CDR1 is SQVTM and CDR2 is ANQGSEA. The CDR3 loop reads CSVTDYEQYF. DNA of the CDR3: TGCAGCGTGACGGACTACGAGCAGTACTTC.

The chain couples TRBV12-3 or TRBV12-4 to TRBJ2-4; a weak D match, TRBD1 (5 bases). Trimming removed 6 bases from V and 0 bases from J, with 21 bases in between. This CDR3 spans 18 amino acids. In nucleotides, the CDR3 is TGTGCCAGCAGAGACAGTTCCTACCAGCTCCTAGCCAAAAACATTCAGTACTTC. It is translated as CASRDSSYQLLAKNIQYF.

The table lists this clonotype with a few counts. The chain links TRBV12-3 or TRBV12-4 to TRBJ2-2; 7 bases fit TRBD2. The CDR3 has 15 amino acids. V gave up 0 bases and J gave up 4 bases; unmatched junction bases: 2. CDR3 in DNA: TGTGCCAGCAGTTTAGCGTGGGAGGGCACCGGGGAGCTGTTTTTT. The encoded protein is CASSLAWEGTGELFF.

This clonotype was counted a few times. One junction end does not reproduce the germline sequence, and a read error may be involved. The chain combines TRBV7-2 with TRBJ2-7; the match to TRBD2 covers 10 bases. The CDR3 consists of 14 residues. From germline, CDR1 is SGHTA and CDR2 FQGNSA. The CDR3, as DNA: TGTGCCAGCAGCTTAGCACCTAGCGGGAGATTAATGGACTTC. Amino acid sequence: CASSLAPSGRLMDF.

The chain links TRBV12-3 or TRBV12-4 to TRBJ2-1; no firm D call. Trimming cost V 0 bases and J 8 bases, with 11 bases left between them. The CDR3 is 14 amino acids. The chain's CDR3 is CASSLALPGDEQFF. The CDR3 coding sequence is TGTGCCAGCAGTTTAGCGCTTCCTGGCGATGAGCAGTTCTTC.

This clonotype was recorded at least ten times. This chain uses TRBV12-3 or TRBV12-4 with TRBJ2-7; 9 bases agree with TRBD1. V shed 4 bases and J 0 bases; nucleotides not matched to a gene: 7. The CDR3 has 16 amino acids. The CDR3 here is CASSSTDRGISYEQYF. The CDR3 DNA follows: TGTGCCAGCAGTTCTACGGACAGGGGTATCTCCTACGAGCAGTACTTC.

In its sample, this clonotype was seen many times. The chain links TRBV7-9 to TRBJ1-1, with D perhaps TRBD1 (5 bases). The V gene's germline CDR1 is SEHNR and CDR2 FQNEAQ (reference sequence). The V and J ends lost 2 bases and 8 bases respectively, with 15 bases between them. The CDR3 length is 14 residues. The CDR3 here is CASSLRAQGLEAFF. Here the CDR3 DNA reads TGTGCCAGCAGCTTACGAGCGCAGGGCCTAGAAGCTTTCTTT.

This clonotype has only a few counts. This sequence joins TRBV12-3 or TRBV12-4 and TRBJ1-4, with D possibly being TRBD1 (5 bases). The CDR3 covers 12 residues. The V gene lost 4 bases and the J gene lost 8 bases, with 8 bases spanning the gap. This CDR3 reads CASSSGTEKLFF. Written as DNA, the CDR3 is TGTGCCAGCAGTTCTGGGACGGAAAAACTGTTTTTT.

This clonotype was detected a few times. This chain joins TRBV11-2 and TRBJ2-1, with 10 bases aligning to TRBD2. With V trimmed by 1 base and J by 9 bases, 6 bases remained unmatched. CDR1 SGHAT and CDR2 FQNNGV come from the germline V gene. The CDR3 length is 15 residues. This CDR3 reads CASSLGSGRGGEQFF. The CDR3 region has the DNA TGTGCCAGCAGCTTAGGAAGCGGGAGGGGCGGTGAGCAGTTCTTC.

V is TRBV5-1 and J is TRBJ2-7, with 9 bases matching TRBD1. CDR3 length: 14 residues. The V gene end was trimmed by 3 bases and the J gene end by 5 bases; junction bases not matched to a gene: 6. Germline assignment: CDR1 SGHRS and CDR2 YFSETQ. The CDR3 loop is CASSSGTGLHEQYF. The CDR3 DNA follows: TGCGCCAGCAGCTCCGGGACAGGGTTGCACGAGCAGTACTTC.

The chain couples TRBV4-3 to TRBJ2-3; D gene uncertain. The V and J ends lost 0 bases and 4 bases respectively, with 11 bases between them. There are 15 residues in the CDR3. Germline V gene sequence: CDR1 LGHNA, CDR2 YSLEER. The DNA for the CDR3 is TGCGCCAGCAGCCAAGATCGTTCTCTTTCAGATACGCAGTATTTT. This codes for CASSQDRSLSDTQYF.

The rearrangement joins TRBV12-3 or TRBV12-4 to TRBJ1-4; no firm D call. V lost 3 bases to trimming and J lost 5 bases, with 7 bases between them. The CDR3 spans 13 residues. The CDR3, as DNA: TGTGCCAGCAGTTTTGCCGCGAATGAAAAACTGTTTTTT. Its translation is CASSFAANEKLFF.

This clonotype has a handful of counts. The rearrangement links TRBV5-1 to TRBJ2-7; a possible D gene is TRBD1 (6 bases). In germline, CDR1 is SGHRS, CDR2 YFSETQ. CDR3 size: 14 residues. V lost 0 bases and J 5 bases, leaving 12 bases between the germline ends. The DNA of the CDR3 is TGCGCCAGCAGCTTGGGAACAGGGTGGAACGAGCAGTACTTC. This translates into CASSLGTGWNEQYF.

This chain joins TRBV7-8 and TRBJ2-2; possible D gene TRBD1, 6 bases. Germline values: CDR1 SGHVS, CDR2 FQNEAQ. This CDR3 is built from 16 residues. V was shortened by 2 bases and J by 4 bases, with 14 bases between the two germline ends. CDR3 sequence reads: CASSLSFTGSTGELFF. The CDR3 bases are TGTGCCAGCAGCTTAAGCTTCACAGGGTCCACCGGGGAGCTGTTTTTT.

This clonotype was observed a handful of times. The chain recombines TRBV10-2 with TRBJ2-1; D uncertain. CDR1 and CDR2 from the germline V gene are WSHSY and SAAADI. The CDR3 runs 10 residues. Trimming left V 6 bases short and J 10 bases short, with 7 bases between. The CDR3 nucleotides are TGCGCCAGCAGAGATGGGGAGCAGTTCTTC. Translated: CASRDGEQFF.